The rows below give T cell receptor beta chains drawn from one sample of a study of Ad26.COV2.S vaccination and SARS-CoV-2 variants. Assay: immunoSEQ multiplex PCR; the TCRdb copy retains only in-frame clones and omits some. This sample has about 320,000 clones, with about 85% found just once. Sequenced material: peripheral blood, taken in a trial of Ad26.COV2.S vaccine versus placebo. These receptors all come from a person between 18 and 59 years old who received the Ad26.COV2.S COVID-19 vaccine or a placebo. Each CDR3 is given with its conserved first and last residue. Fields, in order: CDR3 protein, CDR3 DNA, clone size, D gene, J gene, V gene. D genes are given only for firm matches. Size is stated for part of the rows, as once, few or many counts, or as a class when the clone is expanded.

CASSARVGGEQYF,TGTGCCAGCAGCGCCAGGGTCGGTGGGGAGCAGTACTTC,-,-,TRBJ2-7,TRBV9
CASSQRWDTSTPSNQPQHF,TGCGCCAGCAGCCAACGATGGGACACCTCGACCCCTAGCAATCAGCCCCAGCATTTT,few,-,TRBJ1-5,TRBV4-1
CASSLVLTSGEYEQYF,TGTGCCAGCAGCTTAGTGCTAACTAGCGGGGAGTACGAGCAGTACTTC,-,TRBD2,TRBJ2-7,TRBV7-9
CASSLRGTEAFF,TGTGCCAGCAGTCTCAGGGGCACTGAAGCTTTCTTT,-,-,TRBJ1-1,TRBV12-3/TRBV12-4
CASSSFSGEQTQYF,TGTGCCAGCAGTTCCTTTAGCGGGGAACAGACCCAGTACTTC,-,TRBD2,TRBJ2-5,TRBV6-6
CASSPIPSGQALYSGANVLTF,TGTGCCAGCTCACCAATTCCCTCCGGCCAGGCCCTCTACTCTGGGGCCAACGTCCTGACTTTC,-,-,TRBJ2-6,TRBV18
CASSWVGGGNEKLFF,TGTGCCAGCAGCTGGGTTGGGGGCGGTAATGAAAAACTGTTTTTT,-,-,TRBJ1-4,TRBV2
CASSPQGNYGYTF,TGTGCCAGCAGTCCACAGGGGAACTATGGCTACACCTTC,-,TRBD1,TRBJ1-2,TRBV6-4
CASSIRGQVWEAFF,TGTGCCAGTAGTATAAGGGGACAGGTTTGGGAAGCTTTCTTT,-,TRBD1,TRBJ1-1,TRBV19
CASSLFGGDNEKLFF,TGTGCCAGCAGTTTATTTGGGGGCGATAATGAAAAACTGTTTTTT,-,-,TRBJ1-4,TRBV28
CASSLNRDLYGYTF,TGTGCCAGCAGTTTGAACCGGGACCTTTATGGCTACACCTTC,-,-,TRBJ1-2,TRBV27
CASTPIRGYGYTF,TGTGCCAGTACACCCATTCGGGGCTATGGCTACACCTTC,-,-,TRBJ1-2,TRBV19
CATSESGTEATDTQYF,TGTGCCACCAGTGAATCCGGGACAGAGGCCACAGATACGCAGTATTTT,-,TRBD1,TRBJ2-3,TRBV24-1
CASSQGQVSYGYTF,TGTGCCAGCAGCCAGGGACAGGTGAGCTATGGCTACACCTTC,-,TRBD1,TRBJ1-2,TRBV3-1/TRBV3-2
CASSQDSTRGIYGYTF,TGTGCCAGCAGCCAAGATTCCACTCGGGGCATATATGGCTACACCTTC,once,-,TRBJ1-2,TRBV3-1/TRBV3-2
CASSPGTSGGRDTQYF,TGTGCCAGCAGCCCGGGGACTAGCGGGGGACGTGATACGCAGTATTTT,once,TRBD2,TRBJ2-3,TRBV5-6
CASSRDRDQPQHF,TGTGCCAGTAGCAGGGACAGGGATCAGCCCCAGCATTTT,-,TRBD1,TRBJ1-5,TRBV19
CASSPGHPYEQYF,TGTGCCAGCTCACCGGGACACCCCTACGAGCAGTACTTC,-,-,TRBJ2-7,TRBV18
CASSPLHLNEKLFF,TGTGCCAGCAGCCCGCTACACCTTAATGAAAAACTGTTTTTT,few,-,TRBJ1-4,TRBV4-2
CASSFDRTGWPETQYF,TGCGCCAGCAGCTTCGACAGGACCGGATGGCCGGAGACCCAGTACTTC,-,-,TRBJ2-5,TRBV5-1
CASSTLTGVGYTF,TGTGCCAGCAGTACCTTGACAGGGGTGGGCTACACCTTC,-,TRBD1,TRBJ1-2,TRBV28
CASSLPSGQNYGYTF,TGTGCCAGCAGCCTCCCCTCCGGGCAGAACTATGGCTACACCTTC,once,-,TRBJ1-2,TRBV6-5
CASSQDLAPPYEQYF,TGTGCCAGCAGCCAAGATCTGGCTCCCCCCTACGAGCAGTACTTC,-,-,TRBJ2-7,TRBV14
CASGGGSNEKLFF,TGTGCCAGTGGGGGGGGGTCTAATGAAAAACTGTTTTTT,-,-,TRBJ1-4,TRBV28
CASSEALGDGTYEQYF,TGTGCCAGCAGTGAAGCGCTCGGGGACGGAACCTACGAGCAGTACTTC,-,-,TRBJ2-7,TRBV2
CASSLDRQRGYSPLHF,TGTGCCAGCAGTTTGGACCGGCAGAGAGGGTATTCACCCCTCCACTTT,-,-,TRBJ1-6,TRBV28
CASSGLRGSYEQYF,TGTGCCAGCAGTGGACTCAGGGGTTCCTACGAGCAGTACTTC,-,-,TRBJ2-7,TRBV2
CASSVPGSYEQYF,TGTGCCAGCAGTGTGCCTGGCTCCTACGAGCAGTACTTC,-,-,TRBJ2-7,TRBV2
CASSPETSNTGELFF,TGCGCCAGCAGCCCAGAAACTTCGAACACCGGGGAGCTGTTTTTT,-,-,TRBJ2-2,TRBV4-1
CASSINRLNTEAFF,TGTGCCAGCAGCATCAACAGATTAAACACTGAAGCTTTCTTT,-,-,TRBJ1-1,TRBV7-9
CAISERLGLAGGTSPHQETQYF,TGTGCCATCAGTGAGAGACTGGGACTAGCGGGGGGGACCTCCCCCCACCAAGAGACCCAGTACTTC,-,TRBD2,TRBJ2-5,TRBV10-3
CASSTATGVTYEQYF,TGCGCCAGCAGCACCGCGACAGGGGTCACCTACGAGCAGTACTTC,-,TRBD1,TRBJ2-7,TRBV5-1